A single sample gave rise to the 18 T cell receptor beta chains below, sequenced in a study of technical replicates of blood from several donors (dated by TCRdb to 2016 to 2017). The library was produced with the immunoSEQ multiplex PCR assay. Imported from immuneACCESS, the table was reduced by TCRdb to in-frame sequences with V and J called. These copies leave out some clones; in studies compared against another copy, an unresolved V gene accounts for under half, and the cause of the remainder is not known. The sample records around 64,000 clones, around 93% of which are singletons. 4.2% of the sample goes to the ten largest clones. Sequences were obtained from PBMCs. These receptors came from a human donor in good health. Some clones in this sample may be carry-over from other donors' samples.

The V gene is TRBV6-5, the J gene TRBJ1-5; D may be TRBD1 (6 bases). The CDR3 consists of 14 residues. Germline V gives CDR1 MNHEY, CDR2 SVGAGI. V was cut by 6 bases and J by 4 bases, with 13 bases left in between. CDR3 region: CASSTIRGNQPQHF. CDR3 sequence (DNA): TGTGCCAGCAGCACCATAAGGGGGAATCAGCCCCAGCATTTT.

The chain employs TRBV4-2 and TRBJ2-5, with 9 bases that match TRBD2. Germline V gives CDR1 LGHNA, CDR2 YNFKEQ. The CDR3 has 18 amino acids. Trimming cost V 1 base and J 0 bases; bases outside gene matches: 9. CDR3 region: CASSQAPASGVYQETQYF. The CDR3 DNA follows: TGTGCCAGCAGCCAAGCCCCAGCTAGCGGGGTCTACCAAGAGACCCAGTACTTC.

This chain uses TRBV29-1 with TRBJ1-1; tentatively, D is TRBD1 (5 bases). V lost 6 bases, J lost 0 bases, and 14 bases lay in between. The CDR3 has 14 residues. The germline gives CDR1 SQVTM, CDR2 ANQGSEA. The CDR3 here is CSVVRGGVNTEAFF. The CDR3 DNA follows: TGCAGCGTGGTAAGGGGCGGCGTGAACACTGAAGCTTTCTTT.

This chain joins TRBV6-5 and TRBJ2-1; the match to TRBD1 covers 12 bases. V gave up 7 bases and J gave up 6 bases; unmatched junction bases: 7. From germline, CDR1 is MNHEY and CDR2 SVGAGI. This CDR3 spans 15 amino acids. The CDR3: CASTPGTGGINEQFF. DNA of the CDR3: TGTGCCAGCACTCCCGGGACAGGGGGCATCAATGAGCAGTTCTTC.

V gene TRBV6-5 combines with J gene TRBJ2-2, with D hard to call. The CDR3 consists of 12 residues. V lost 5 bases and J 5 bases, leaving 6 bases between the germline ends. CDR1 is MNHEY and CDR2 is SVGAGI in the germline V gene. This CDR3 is CASSQTTGELFF. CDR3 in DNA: TGTGCCAGCAGTCAGACAACCGGGGAGCTGTTTTTT.

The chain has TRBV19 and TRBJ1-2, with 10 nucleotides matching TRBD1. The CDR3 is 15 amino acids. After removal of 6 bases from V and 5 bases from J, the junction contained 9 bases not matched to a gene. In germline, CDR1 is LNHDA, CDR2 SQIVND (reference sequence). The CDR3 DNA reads TGTGCCAGTAGGACCAGACAGGGGGCGTGGTATGGCTACACCTTC. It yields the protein CASRTRQGAWYGYTF.

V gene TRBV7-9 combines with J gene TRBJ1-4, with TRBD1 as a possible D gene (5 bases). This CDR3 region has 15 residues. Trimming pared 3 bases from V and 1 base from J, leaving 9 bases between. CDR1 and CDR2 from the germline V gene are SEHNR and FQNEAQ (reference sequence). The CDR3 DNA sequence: TGTGCCAGCAGCTTGGAGGGGATAACTAATGAAAAACTGTTTTTT. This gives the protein CASSLEGITNEKLFF.

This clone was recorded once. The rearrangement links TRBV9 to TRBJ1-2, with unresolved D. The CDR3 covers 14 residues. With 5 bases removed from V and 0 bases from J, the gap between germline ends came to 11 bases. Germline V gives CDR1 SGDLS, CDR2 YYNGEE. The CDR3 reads CASSGIGANYGYTF. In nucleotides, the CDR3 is TGTGCCAGCAGTGGAATTGGAGCTAACTATGGCTACACCTTC.

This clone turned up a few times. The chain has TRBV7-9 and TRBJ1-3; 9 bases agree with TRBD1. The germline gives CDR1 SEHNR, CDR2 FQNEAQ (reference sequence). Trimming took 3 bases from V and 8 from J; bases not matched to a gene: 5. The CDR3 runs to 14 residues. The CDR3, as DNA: TGTGCCAGCAGCTTGGGACAGGGAGGCGACACCATATATTTT. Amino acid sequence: CASSLGQGGDTIYF.

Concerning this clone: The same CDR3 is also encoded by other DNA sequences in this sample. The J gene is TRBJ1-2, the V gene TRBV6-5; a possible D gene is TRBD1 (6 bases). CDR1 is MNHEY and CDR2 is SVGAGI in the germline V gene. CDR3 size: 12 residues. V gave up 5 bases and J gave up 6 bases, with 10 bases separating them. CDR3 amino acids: CASSNTGNGYTF. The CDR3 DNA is TGTGCCAGCAGTAATACAGGGAATGGCTACACCTTC.

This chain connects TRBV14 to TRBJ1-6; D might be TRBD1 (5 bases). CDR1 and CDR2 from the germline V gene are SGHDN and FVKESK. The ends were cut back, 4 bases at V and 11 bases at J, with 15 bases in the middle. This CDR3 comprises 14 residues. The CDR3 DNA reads TGTGCCAGCAGCCGCCCCGGGGGACTAGCACCCCTCCACTTT. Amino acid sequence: CASSRPGGLAPLHF.

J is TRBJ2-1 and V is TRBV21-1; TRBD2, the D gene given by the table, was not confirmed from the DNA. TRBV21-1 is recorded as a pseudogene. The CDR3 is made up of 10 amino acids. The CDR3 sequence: CAGSYRGQFF. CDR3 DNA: TGTGCCGGCTCCTATCGCGGGCAGTTCTTC.

CDR3 DNA sequence: TGTGCCTGGAGTTTCCGGGACAGGGGGTCTGGCTACACCTTC. This translates into CAWSFRDRGSGYTF. The chain recombines TRBV30 with TRBJ1-2; 11 nucleotides align to TRBD1. Germline V gene lookup returns CDR1 GTSNPN and CDR2 SVGIG (reference sequence). The trim removed 2 bases at V and 7 bases at J, leaving 6 bases unmatched. This CDR3 has 14 residues.

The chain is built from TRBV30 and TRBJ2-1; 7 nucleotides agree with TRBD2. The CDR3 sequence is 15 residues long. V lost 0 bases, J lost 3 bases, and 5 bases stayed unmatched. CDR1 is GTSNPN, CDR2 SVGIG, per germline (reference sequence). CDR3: CAWSVASGVYNEQFF. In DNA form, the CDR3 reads TGTGCCTGGAGTGTAGCTAGCGGAGTCTACAATGAGCAGTTCTTC.

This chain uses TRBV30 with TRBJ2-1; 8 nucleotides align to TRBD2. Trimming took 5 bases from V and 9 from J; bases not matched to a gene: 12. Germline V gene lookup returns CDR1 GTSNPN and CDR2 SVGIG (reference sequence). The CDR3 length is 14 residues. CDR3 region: CAWLNSASGPEQFF. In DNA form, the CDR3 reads TGTGCCTGGCTTAACTCAGCTAGCGGGCCTGAGCAGTTCTTC. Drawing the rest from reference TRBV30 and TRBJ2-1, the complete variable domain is SQTIHQWPATLVQPVGSPLSLECTVEGTSNPNLYWYRQAAGRGLQLLFYSVGIGQISSEVPQNLSASRPQDRQFILSSKKLLLSDSGFYLCAWLNSASGPEQFFGPGTRLTVL.

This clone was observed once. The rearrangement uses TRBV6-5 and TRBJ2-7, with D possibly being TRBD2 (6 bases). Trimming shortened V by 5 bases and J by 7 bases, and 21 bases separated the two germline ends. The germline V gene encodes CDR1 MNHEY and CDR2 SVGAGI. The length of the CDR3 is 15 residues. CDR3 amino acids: CASSPVDSGGYEQYF. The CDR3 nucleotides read TGTGCCAGCAGTCCCGTAGACTCCGGGGGTTATGAGCAGTACTTC.

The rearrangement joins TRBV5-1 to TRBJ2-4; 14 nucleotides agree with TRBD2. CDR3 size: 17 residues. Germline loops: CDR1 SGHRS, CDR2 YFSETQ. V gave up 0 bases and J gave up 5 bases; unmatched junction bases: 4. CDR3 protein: CASSLVGLAGVQNIQYF. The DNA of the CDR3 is TGCGCCAGCAGCTTGGTGGGACTAGCGGGAGTGCAAAACATTCAGTACTTC.

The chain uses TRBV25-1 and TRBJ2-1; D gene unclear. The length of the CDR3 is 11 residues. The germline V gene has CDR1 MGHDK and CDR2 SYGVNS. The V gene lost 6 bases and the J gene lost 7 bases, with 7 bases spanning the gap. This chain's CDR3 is CASSIGNEQFF. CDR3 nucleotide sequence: TGTGCCAGCAGCATCGGGAATGAGCAGTTCTTC.